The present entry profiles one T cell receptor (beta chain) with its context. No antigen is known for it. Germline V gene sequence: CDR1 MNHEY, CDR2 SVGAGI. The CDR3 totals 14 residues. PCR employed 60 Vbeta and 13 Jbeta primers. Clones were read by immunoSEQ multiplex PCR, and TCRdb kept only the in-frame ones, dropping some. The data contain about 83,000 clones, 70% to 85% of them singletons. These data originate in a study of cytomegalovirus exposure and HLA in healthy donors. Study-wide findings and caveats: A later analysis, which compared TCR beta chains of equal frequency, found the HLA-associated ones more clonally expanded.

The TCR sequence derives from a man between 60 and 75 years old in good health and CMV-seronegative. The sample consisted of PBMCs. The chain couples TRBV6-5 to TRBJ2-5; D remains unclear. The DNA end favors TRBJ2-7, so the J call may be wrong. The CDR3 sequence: CASSDLETSYEQYF. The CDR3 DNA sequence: TGTGCCAGCAGCGACCTAGAGACCAGCTACGAGCAGTACTTC.